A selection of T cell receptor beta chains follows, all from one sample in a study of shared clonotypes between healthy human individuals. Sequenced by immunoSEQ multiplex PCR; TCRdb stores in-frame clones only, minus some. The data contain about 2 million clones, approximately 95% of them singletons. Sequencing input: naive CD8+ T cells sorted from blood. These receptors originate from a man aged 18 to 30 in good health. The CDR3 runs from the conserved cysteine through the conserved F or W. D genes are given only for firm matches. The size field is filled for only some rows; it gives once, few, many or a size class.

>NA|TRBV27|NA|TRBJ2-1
TGTGCCAGCAGTTTCCTATCCTCCCTCAATGAGCAGTTCTTC
CASSFLSSLNEQFF
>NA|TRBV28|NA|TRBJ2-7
TGTGCCAGCAGCCAATATCAGGAGCAGTACTTC
CASSQYQEQYF
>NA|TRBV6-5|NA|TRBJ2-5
TGTGCCAGCAGTTACGAATCAGGGGAAGAGACCCAGTACTTC
CASSYESGEETQYF
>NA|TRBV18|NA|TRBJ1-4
TGTGCCAGCTCGGGGAGCGGTCCCGGTGAAAAACTGTTTTTT
CASSGSGPGEKLFF
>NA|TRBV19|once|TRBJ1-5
TGTGCCAGTAGTATTGCAACAGAAGATCAGCCCCAGCATTTT
CASSIATEDQPQHF
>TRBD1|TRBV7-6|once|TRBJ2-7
TGTGCCAGCAGCTCCACCGGGGTAGGGGGCCGGGAGCAGTACTTC
CASSSTGVGGREQYF
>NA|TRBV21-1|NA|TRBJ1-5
TGTGCCAGCAGCCCTTACCTACAGGGGGATCCTAATATTTATAGCAATCAGCCCCAGCATTTT
CASSPYLQGDPNIYSNQPQHF
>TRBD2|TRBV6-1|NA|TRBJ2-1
TGTGCCAGCAGTGATCTTGAGGGACTAAGGGATTGGTCCTACAATGAGCAGTTCTTC
CASSDLEGLRDWSYNEQFF
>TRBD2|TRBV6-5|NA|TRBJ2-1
TGTGCCAGCAGTTACTTTGCGGGAGCCCACGACAATGAGCAGTTCTTC
CASSYFAGAHDNEQFF
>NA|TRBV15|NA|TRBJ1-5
TGTGCCACCAGCGAAAACAAGTATCAGCCCCAGCATTTT
CATSENKYQPQHF
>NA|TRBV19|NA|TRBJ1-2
TGTGCCAGTAGTGTTACAGTATATGGCTACACCTTC
CASSVTVYGYTF
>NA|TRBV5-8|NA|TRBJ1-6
TGTGCCAGCAGCTTCGGGTTTAGAGACTCCTATAATTCACCCCTCCACTTT
CASSFGFRDSYNSPLHF
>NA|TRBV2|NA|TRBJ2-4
TGTGCCAGCCACCATTGGGAAAACATTCAGTACTTC
CASHHWENIQYF
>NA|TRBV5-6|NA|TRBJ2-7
TGTGCCAGCAGCTTGCCCAATCCCCGTGGGGCAGGATCCTACGAGCAGTACTTC
CASSLPNPRGAGSYEQYF
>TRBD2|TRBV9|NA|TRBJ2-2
TGTGCCAGCAGCGGGACTAGCGGGGGTTACGCGAACACCGGGGAGCTGTTTTTT
CASSGTSGGYANTGELFF
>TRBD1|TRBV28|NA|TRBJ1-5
TGTGCCAGCAGTGAGACAGGGGAGAGCAATCAGCCCCAGCATTTT
CASSETGESNQPQHF
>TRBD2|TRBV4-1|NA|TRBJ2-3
TGCGCCAGCAGCCCTCTAGCGGGGGGCCCTACAGATACGCAGTATTTT
CASSPLAGGPTDTQYF
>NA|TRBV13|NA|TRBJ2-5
TGTGCCAGCAGCCTAGGACAGCCCGAAGAGACCCAGTACTTC
CASSLGQPEETQYF